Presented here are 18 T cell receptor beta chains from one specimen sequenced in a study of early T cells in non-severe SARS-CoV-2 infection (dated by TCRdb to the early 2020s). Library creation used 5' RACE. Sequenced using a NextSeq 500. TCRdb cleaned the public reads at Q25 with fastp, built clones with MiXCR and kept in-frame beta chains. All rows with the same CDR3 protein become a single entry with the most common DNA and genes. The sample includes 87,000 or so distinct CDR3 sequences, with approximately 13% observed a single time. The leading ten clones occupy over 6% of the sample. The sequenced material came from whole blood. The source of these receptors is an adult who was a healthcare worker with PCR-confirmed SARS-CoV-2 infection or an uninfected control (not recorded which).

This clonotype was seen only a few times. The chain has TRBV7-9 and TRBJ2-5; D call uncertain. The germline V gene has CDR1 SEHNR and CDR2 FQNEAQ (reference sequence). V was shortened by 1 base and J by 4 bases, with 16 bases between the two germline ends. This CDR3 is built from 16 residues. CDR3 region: CASSLGVQIRTETQYF. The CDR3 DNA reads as TGTGCCAGCAGCTTAGGGGTACAGATACGGACAGAGACCCAGTACTTC. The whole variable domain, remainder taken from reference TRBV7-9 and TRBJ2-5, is DTGVSQNPRHKITKRGQNVTFRCDPISEHNRLYWYRQTLGQGPEFLTYFQNEAQLEKSRLLSDRFSAERPKGSFSTLEIQRTEQGDSAMYLCASSLGVQIRTETQYFGPGTRLLVL.

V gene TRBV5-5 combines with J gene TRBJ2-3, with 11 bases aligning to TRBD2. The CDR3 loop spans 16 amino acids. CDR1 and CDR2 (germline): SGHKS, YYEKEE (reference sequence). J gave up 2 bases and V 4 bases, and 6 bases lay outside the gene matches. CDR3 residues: CASSIPGLADTDTQYF. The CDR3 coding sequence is TGTGCCAGCAGCATACCGGGACTAGCGGACACAGATACGCAGTATTTT. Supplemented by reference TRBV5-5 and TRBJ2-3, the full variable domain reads DAGVTQSPTHLIKTRGQQVTLRCSPISGHKSVSWYQQVLGQGPQFIFQYYEKEERGRGNFPDRFSARQFPNYSSELNVNALLLGDSALYLCASSIPGLADTDTQYFGPGTRLTVL.

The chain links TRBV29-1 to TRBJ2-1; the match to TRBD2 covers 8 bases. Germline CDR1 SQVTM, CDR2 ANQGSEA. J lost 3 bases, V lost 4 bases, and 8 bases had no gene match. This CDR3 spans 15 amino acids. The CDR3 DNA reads TGCAGCGTTGGCGGCCGAAGCGGGAGCTACAATGAGCAGTTCTTC. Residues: CSVGGRSGSYNEQFF.

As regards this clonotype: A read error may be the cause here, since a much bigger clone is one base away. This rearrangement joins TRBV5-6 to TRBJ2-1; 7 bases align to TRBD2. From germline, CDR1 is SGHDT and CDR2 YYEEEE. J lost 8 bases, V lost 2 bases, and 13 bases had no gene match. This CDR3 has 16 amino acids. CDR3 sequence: CASSFPVSGMTDEQFF. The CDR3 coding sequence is TGTGCCAGCAGCTTTCCCGTCAGCGGGATGACGGATGAGCAGTTCTTC. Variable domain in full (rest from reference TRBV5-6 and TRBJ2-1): DAGVTQSPTHLIKTRGQQVTLRCSPKSGHDTVSWYQQALGQGPQFIFQYYEEEERQRGNFPDRFSGHQFPNYSSELNVNALLLGDSALYLCASSFPVSGMTDEQFFGPGTRLTVL.

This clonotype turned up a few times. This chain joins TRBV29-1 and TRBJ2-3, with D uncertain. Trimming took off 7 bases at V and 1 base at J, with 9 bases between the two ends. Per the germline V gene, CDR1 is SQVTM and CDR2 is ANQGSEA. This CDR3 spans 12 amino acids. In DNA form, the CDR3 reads TGCAGCGGGGGTGCGGGCACAGATACGCAGTATTTT. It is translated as CSGGAGTDTQYF.

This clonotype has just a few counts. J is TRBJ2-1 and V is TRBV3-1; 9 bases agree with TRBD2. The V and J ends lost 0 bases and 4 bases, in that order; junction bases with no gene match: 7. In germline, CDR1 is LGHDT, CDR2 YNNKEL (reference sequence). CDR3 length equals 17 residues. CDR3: CASSQDPASGIYNEQFF. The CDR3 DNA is TGTGCCAGCAGCCAAGATCCGGCTAGCGGGATATACAATGAGCAGTTCTTC.

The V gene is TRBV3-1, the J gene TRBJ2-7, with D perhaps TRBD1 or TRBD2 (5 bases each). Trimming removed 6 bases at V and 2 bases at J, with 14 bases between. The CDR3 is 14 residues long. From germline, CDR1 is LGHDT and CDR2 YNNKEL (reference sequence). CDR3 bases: TGTGCCAGCAGTGGTCGGGGCTCAACCTACGAGCAGTACTTC. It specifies CASSGRGSTYEQYF.

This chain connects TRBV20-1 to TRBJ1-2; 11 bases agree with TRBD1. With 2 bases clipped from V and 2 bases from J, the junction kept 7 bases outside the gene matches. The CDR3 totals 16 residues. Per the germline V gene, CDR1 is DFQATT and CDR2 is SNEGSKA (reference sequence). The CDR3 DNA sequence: TGCAGTGCTAGATACATGGGACAGGGGGAGAACTATGGCTACACCTTC. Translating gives CSARYMGQGENYGYTF.

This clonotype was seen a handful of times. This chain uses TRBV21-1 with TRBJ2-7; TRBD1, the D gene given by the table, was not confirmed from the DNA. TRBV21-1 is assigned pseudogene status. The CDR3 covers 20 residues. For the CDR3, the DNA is TGTGCCAGCAGCAAAGTAGAAGCACGCTCGGCCCCAAAGAGCTCCTACGAGCAGTACTTC. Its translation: CASSKVEARSAPKSSYEQYF.

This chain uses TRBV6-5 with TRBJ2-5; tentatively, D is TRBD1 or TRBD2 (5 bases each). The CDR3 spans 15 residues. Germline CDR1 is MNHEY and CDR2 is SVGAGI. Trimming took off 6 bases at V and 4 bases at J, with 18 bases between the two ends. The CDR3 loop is CASSPNRGRRETQYF. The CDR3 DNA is TGTGCCAGCAGCCCTAATCGGGGACGGAGAGAGACCCAGTACTTC.

This CDR3 reads CASSYFSAGGGTGELFF. The CDR3 nucleotides read TGTGCCAGCAGTTACTTCTCCGCAGGGGGAGGCACCGGGGAGCTGTTTTTT. This sequence joins TRBV6-2 or TRBV6-3 and TRBJ2-2; tentatively, D is TRBD1 (7 bases). CDR1 is MNHEY, CDR2 SVGEGT, per germline. The V end lost 1 base, the J end lost 4 bases, and 16 bases lay between the germline ends. The CDR3 runs to 17 residues.

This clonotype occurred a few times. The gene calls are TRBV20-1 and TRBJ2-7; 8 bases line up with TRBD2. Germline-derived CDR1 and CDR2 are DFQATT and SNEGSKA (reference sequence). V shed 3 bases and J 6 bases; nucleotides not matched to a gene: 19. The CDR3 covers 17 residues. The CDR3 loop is CSASHTSGSLWGGEQYF. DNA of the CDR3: TGCAGTGCTAGCCATACTAGCGGATCGCTTTGGGGGGGCGAGCAGTACTTC.

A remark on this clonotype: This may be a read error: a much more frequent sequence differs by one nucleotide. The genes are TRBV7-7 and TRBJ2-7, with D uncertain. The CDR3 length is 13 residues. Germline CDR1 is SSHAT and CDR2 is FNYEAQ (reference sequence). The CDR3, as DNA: TGTGCTAGCAGCTTAGACCGAGCCTACGAGCGGTACTTC. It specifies CASSLDRAYERYF.

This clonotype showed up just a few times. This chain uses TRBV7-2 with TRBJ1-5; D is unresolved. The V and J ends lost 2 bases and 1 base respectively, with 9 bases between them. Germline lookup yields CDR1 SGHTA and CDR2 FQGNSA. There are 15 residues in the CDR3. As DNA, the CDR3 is TGTGCCAGCAGCTTATCTTTCACAAGCAATCAGCCCCAGCATTTT. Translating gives CASSLSFTSNQPQHF.

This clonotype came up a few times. Written as DNA, the CDR3 is TGTGCCAGCAGTTTAGGTGGCACGGATCAGCCCCAGCATTTT. Translation: CASSLGGTDQPQHF. The chain links TRBV12-3 or TRBV12-4 to TRBJ1-5, with no clear D. The CDR3 runs to 14 residues. V lost 1 base and J lost 5, with 9 bases in between.

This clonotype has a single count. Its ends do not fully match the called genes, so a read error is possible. DNA of the CDR3: TGTGCCTGCAGCCACGCCGACAGGGTCAACTATGGCTACACCTTC. Encoded protein: CACSHADRVNYGYTF. The gene calls are TRBV14 and TRBJ1-2, with 7 bases fitting TRBD1. Looked up from germline, CDR1 is SGHDN and CDR2 is FVKESK. The CDR3 extends over 15 amino acids.

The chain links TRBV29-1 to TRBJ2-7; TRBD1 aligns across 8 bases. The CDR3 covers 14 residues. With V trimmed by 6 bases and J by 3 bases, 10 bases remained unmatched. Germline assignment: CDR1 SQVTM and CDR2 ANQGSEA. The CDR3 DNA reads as TGCAGCGTCGTCGAACCAGACAGGGGCTACGAGCAGTACTTC. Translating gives CSVVEPDRGYEQYF.

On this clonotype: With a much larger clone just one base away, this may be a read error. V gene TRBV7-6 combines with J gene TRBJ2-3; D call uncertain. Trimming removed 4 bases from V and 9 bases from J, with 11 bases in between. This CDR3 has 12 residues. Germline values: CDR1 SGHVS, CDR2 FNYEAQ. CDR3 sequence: CASSSHEQTQYF. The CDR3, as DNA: TGTGCCAGCAGCTCCCACGAGCAGACGCAGTATTTT.